This TCR beta chain emerged from a study of naive and memory T cell subsets. Cells stained for CD3, CD4, CD8, CD45RA and CD27 were sorted into four subsets. Both TRBC1 and TRBC2 were covered by a beta constant-region primer of two equimolar oligonucleotides. TCRdb fed the UMI-ligation and nested PCR reads into MiXCR, producing one record per CDR3 protein. The repertoire has 140,000 to 150,000 distinct CDR3 sequences, about 18% of them found once; the top ten carry approximately 0.13%. This clonotype was recorded a few times. The CDR3 is made up of 16 amino acids. From germline, CDR1 is SQVTM and CDR2 ANQGSEA. V was clipped by 3 bases and J by 0 bases, with 16 bases between them.

This receptor was taken from a human donor in good health. The J gene is TRBJ2-3, the V gene TRBV29-1; D is perhaps TRBD2 (5 bases). Sequences were obtained from naive CD4+ T cells from blood. CDR3 sequence (DNA): TGCAGCGTTGACCCCCCTAGCCAGGCAAGCACAGATACGCAGTATTTT. It yields the protein CSVDPPSQASTDTQYF.